The clone carrying this T cell receptor (beta chain) was found a few times. These data come from a study of OX40 agonist ivuxolimab in advanced cancers. Profiled with immunoSEQ multiplex PCR; TCRdb holds only in-frame clones, not every one. The sample includes some 97,000 clones, approximately 90% seen only once; the top ten take approximately 0.55%. CDR1 is MRHNA and CDR2 is SNTAGT in the germline V gene. Trimming at V came to 0 bases and at J to 7 bases, leaving 1 base not matched to a gene. This CDR3 has 16 amino acids. The sequence was obtained from an adult with an advanced solid tumor such as melanoma, head and neck, liver or kidney cancer. The sample consisted of CD4+ or CD8+ T cells sorted from blood, taken in a trial of the OX40 agonist ivuxolimab. The chain recombines TRBV6-4 with TRBJ2-1, with TRBD2 identical over 15 bases. This chain's CDR3 is CASSDSGTSGRNEQFF. CDR3 nucleotide sequence: TGTGCCAGCAGTGACTCGGGGACTAGCGGGAGGAATGAGCAGTTCTTC.